What follows describes a single T cell receptor (beta chain). The data were obtained in a study of cytomegalovirus exposure and HLA in healthy donors. Here immunoSEQ multiplex PCR was the method, and the copy in TCRdb shows in-frame clones only, minus some. This sample yields about 120,000 clones, of which more than 70% are seen a single time; around 1.8% belongs to the top ten. The receptor was isolated from a woman aged 18-29 years in good health and CMV-seronegative. Sequences were obtained from PBMCs.

The CDR3 DNA reads TGTGCCTGGAGTGAGATTACAGGGCCCTTGGGGGAGCAGTACTTC. This encodes CAWSEITGPLGEQYF. J is TRBJ2-7 and V is TRBV30; D possibly corresponds to TRBD1 (6 bases). CDR1 and CDR2 (germline): GTSNPN, SVGIG (reference sequence). The CDR3 has 15 residues. Trimming took 1 base from V and 7 from J, leaving 20 bases between them.